This T cell receptor beta chain was identified in a study of cytomegalovirus exposure and HLA in healthy donors. The PCR employed 60 Vbeta primers together with 13 Jbeta primers. Method: immunoSEQ multiplex PCR; TCRdb's copy keeps in-frame clones and lacks some. The sample has about 190,000 clones, approximately 79% seen once. The CDR3 runs 15 residues. The germline V gene encodes CDR1 SGHKS and CDR2 YYEKEE (reference sequence). Unmatched junction bases numbered 12, after V lost 2 bases and J lost 10 bases. The sequencing input was PBMCs. The receptor was isolated from a woman aged 18-29 years in good health and CMV-seronegative. The V and J genes are TRBV5-5 and TRBJ1-5; 7 nucleotides agree with TRBD1. The CDR3, as DNA: TGTGCCAGCAGCTTAAACAGGGGATGGGATCCTCCCCAGCATTTT. This codes for CASSLNRGWDPPQHF.